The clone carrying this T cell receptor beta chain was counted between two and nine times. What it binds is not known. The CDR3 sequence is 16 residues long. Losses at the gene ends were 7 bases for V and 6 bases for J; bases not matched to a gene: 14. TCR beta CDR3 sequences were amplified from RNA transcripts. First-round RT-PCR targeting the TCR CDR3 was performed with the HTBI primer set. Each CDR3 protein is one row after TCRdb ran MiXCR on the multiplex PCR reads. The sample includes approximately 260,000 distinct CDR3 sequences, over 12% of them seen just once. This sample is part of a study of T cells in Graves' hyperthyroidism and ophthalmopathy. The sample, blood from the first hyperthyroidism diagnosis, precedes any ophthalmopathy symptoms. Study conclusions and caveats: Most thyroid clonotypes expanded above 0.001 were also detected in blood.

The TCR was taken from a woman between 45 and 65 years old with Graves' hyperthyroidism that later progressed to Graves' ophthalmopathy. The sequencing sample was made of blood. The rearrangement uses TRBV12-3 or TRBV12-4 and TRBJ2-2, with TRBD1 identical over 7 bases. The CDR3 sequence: CASTPRGLAAAGELFF. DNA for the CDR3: TGTGCCAGCACCCCGAGGGGGCTAGCTGCGGCCGGGGAGCTGTTTTTT.